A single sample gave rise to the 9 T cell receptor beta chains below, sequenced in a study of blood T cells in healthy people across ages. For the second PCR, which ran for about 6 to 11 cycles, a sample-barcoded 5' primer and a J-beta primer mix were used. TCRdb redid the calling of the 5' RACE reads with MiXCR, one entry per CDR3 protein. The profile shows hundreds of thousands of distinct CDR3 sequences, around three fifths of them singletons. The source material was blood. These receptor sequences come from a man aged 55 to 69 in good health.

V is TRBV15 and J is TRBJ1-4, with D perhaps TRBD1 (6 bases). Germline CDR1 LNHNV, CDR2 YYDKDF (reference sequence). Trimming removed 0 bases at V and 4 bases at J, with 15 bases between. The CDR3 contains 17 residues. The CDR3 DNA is TGTGCCACCAGCAGAGATCCGATCGGGGGCCGTAATGAAAAACTGTTTTTT. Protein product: CATSRDPIGGRNEKLFF.

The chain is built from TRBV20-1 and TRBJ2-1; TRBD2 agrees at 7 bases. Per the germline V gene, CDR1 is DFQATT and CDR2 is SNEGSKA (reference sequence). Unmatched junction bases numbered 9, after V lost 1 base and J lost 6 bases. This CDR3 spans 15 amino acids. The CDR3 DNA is TGCAGTGCTAGAGCTGGACTAGTCGGCGGCAATGAGCAGTTCTTC. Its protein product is CSARAGLVGGNEQFF.

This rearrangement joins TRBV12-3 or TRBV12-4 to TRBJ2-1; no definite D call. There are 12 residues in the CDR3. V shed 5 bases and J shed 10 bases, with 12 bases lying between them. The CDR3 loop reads CASSPRFREQFF. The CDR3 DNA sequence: TGTGCCAGCAGTCCCAGGTTTCGGGAGCAGTTCTTC.

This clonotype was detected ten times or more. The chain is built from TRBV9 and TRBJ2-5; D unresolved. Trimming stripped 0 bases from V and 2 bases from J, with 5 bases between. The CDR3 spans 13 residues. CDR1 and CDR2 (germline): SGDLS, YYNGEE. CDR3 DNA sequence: TGTGCCAGCAGCGTAGGGGGTCAAGAGACCCAGTACTTC. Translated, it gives CASSVGGQETQYF.

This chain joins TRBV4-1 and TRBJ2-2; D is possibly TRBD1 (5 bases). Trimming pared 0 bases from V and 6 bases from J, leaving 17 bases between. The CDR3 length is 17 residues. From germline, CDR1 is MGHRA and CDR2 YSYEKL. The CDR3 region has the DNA TGCGCCAGCAGCCAAGAAGTTCCAGGGATGTTAGCCGGGGAGCTGTTTTTT. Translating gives CASSQEVPGMLAGELFF.

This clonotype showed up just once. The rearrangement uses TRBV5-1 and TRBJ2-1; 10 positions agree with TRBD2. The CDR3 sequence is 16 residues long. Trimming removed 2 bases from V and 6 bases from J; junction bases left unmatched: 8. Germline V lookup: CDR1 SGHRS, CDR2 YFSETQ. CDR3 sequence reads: CASSLEAGGPVNEQFF. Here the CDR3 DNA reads TGCGCCAGCAGCTTAGAAGCGGGGGGGCCGGTCAATGAGCAGTTCTTC.

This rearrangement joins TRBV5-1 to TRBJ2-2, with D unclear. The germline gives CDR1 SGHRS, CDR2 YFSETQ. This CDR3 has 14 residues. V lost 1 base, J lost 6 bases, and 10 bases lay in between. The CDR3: CASSLRPGAGELFF. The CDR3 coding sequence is TGCGCCAGCAGCTTGCGGCCGGGCGCCGGGGAGCTGTTTTTT.

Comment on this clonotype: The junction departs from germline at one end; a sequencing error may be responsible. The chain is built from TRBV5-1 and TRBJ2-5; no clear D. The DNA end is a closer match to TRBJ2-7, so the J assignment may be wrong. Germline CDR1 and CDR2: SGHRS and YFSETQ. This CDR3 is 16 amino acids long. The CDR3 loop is CASSLVAGSLSNEQYF. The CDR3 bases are TGCGCCAGCAGCTTGGTAGCCGGATCACTCTCCAACGAGCAGTACTTC.

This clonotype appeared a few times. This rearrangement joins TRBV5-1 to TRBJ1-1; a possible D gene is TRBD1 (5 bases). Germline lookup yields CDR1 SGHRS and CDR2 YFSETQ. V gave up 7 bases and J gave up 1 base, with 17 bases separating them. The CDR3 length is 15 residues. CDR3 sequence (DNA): TGCGCCAGCGGCGGAGGGGCGCGGGGGAACACTGAAGCTTTCTTT. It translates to CASGGGARGNTEAFF.